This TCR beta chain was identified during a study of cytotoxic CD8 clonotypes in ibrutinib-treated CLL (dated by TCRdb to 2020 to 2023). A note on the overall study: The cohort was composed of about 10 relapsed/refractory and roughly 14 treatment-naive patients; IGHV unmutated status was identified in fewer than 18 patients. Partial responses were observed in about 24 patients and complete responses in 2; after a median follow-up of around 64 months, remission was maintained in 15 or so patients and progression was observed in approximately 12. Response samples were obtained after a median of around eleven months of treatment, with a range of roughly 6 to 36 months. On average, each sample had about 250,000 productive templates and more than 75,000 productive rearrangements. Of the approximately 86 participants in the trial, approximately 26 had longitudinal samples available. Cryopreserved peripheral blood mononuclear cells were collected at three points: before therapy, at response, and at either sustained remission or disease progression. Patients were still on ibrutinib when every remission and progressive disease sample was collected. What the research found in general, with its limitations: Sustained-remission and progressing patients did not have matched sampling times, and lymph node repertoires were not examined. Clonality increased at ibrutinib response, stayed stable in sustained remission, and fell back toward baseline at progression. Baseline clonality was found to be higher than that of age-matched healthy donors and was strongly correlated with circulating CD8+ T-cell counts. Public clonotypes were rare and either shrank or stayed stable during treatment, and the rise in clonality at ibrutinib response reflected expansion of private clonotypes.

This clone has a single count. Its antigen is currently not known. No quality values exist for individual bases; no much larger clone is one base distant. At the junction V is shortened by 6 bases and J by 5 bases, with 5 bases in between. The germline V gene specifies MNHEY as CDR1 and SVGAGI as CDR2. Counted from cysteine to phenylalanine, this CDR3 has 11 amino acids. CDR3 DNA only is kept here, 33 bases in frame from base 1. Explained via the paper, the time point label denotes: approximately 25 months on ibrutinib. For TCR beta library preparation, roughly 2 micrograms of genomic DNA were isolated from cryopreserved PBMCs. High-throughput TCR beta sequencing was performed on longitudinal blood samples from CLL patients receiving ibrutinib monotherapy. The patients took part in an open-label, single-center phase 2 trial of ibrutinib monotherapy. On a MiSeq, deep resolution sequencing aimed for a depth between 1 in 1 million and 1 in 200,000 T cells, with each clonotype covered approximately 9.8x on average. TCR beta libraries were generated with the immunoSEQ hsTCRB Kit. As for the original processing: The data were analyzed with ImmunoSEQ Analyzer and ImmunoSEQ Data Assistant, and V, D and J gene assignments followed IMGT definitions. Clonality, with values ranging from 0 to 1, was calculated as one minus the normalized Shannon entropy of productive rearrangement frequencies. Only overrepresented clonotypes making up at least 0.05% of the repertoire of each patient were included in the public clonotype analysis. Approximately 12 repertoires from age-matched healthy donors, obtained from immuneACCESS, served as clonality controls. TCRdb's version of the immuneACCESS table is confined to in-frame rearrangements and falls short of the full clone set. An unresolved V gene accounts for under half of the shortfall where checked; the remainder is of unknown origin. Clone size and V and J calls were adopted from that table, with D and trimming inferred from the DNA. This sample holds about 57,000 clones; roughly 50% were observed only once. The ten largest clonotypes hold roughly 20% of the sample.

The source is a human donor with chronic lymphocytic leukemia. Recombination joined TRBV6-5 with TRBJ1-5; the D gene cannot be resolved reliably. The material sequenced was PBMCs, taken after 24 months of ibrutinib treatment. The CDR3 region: CASRRDQPQHF. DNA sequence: TGTGCCAGCAGACGTGATCAGCCCCAGCATTTT.